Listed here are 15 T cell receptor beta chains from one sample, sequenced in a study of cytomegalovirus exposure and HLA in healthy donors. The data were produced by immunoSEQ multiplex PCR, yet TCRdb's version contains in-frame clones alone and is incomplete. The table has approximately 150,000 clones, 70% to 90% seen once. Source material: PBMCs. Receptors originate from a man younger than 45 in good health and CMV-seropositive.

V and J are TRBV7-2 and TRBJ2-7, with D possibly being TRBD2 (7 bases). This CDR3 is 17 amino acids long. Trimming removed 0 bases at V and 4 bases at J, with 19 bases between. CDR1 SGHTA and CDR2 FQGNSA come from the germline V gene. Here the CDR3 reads CASSLALFGGRDYEQYF. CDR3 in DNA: TGTGCCAGCAGCTTAGCGCTCTTCGGGGGGCGAGATTACGAGCAGTACTTC.

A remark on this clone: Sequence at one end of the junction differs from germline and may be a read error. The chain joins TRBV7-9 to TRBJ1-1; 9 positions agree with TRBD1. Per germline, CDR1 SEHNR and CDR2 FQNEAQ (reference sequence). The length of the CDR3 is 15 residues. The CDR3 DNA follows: TGTGCCAGCAGCCTAGCTGGGACAGGGCACACTGAAGCTTTCTTT. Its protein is CASSLAGTGHTEAFF.

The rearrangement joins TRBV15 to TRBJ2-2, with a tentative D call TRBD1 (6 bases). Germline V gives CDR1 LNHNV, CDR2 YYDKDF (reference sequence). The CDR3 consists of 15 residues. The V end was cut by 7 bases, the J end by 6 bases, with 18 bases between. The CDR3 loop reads CATNPRGKGAGELFF. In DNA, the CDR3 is TGTGCCACCAACCCGAGGGGGAAGGGGGCCGGGGAGCTGTTTTTT.

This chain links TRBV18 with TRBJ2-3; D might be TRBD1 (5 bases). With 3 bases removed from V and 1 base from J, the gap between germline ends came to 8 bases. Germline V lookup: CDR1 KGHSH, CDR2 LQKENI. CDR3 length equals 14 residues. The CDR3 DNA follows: TGTGCCAGCTCACCCGAGACAGGCACAGATACGCAGTATTTT. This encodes CASSPETGTDTQYF.

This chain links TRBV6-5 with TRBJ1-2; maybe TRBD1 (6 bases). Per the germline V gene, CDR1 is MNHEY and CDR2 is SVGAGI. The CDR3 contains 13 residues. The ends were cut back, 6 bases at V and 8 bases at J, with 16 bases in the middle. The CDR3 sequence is CASSIVGQPGYTF. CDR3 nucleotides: TGTGCCAGCAGCATAGTCGGACAGCCGGGCTACACCTTC.

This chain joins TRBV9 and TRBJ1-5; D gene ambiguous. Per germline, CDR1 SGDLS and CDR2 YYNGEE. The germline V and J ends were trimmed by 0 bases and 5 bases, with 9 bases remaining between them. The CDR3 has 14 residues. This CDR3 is CASSVEEGYQPQHF. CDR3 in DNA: TGTGCCAGCAGCGTAGAGGAGGGCTATCAGCCCCAGCATTTT.

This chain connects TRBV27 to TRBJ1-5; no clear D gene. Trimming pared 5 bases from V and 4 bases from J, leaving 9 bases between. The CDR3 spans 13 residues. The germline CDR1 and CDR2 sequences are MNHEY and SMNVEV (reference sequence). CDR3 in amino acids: CASSHLNNQPQHF. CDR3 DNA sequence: TGTGCCAGCAGTCACCTAAATAATCAGCCCCAGCATTTT.

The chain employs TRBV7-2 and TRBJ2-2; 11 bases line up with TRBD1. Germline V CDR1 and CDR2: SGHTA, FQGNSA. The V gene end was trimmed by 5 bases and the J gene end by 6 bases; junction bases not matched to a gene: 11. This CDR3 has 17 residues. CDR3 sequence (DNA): TGTGCCAGCAGCGCGAGGACAGGGGGCGATTTCCCCGGGGAGCTGTTTTTT. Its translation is CASSARTGGDFPGELFF.

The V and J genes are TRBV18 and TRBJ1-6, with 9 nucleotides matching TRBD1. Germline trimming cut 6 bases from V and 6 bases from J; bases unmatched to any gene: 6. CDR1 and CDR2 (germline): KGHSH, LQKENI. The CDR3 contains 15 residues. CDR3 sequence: CASSGTGRSNSPLHF. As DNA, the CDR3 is TGTGCCAGCTCGGGGACAGGGAGAAGTAATTCACCCCTCCACTTT.

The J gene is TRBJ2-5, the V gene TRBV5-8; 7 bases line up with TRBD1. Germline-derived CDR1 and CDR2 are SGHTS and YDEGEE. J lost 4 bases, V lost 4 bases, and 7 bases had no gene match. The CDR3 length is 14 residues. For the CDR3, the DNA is TGTGCCAGCAGCCCCGAGACAGGGTCAGAGACCCAGTACTTC. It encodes CASSPETGSETQYF.

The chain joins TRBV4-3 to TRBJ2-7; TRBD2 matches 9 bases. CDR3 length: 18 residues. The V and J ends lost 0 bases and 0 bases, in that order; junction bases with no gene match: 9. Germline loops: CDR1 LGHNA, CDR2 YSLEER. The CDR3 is CASSQDRIGLASSYEQYF. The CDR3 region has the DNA TGCGCCAGCAGCCAAGACAGGATAGGACTAGCGTCCTCCTACGAGCAGTACTTC.

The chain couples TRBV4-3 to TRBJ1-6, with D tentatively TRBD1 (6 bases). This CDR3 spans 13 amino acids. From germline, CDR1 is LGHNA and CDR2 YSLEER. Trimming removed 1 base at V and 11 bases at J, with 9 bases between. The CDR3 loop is CASSQGGQAPLHF. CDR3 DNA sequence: TGCGCCAGCAGCCAAGGGGGGCAGGCACCCCTCCACTTT.

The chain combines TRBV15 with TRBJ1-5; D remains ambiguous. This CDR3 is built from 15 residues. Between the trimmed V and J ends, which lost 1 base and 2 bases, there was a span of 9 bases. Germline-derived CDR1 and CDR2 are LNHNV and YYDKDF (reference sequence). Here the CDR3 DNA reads TGTGCCACCAGCAGAGGGGGAGATGGCAATCAGCCCCAGCATTTT. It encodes CATSRGGDGNQPQHF.

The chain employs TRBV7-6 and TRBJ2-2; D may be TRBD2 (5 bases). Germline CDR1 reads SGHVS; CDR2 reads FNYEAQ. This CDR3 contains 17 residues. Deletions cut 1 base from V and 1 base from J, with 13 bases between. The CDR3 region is CASSLVSGWMNTGELFF. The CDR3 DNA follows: TGTGCCAGCAGCTTAGTTTCGGGATGGATGAACACCGGGGAGCTGTTTTTT.

The CDR3, as DNA: TGTGCCAGCAGCGTAGGACAGGGTGGGGAGCTGTTTTTT. Its translation is CASSVGQGGELFF. The chain has TRBV9 and TRBJ2-2, with 7 bases fitting TRBD1. Germline CDR1 is SGDLS and CDR2 is YYNGEE. CDR3 length equals 13 residues. With 0 bases clipped from V and 8 bases from J, the junction kept 1 base outside the gene matches.